One sample yielded the 27 T cell receptor beta chains listed below, sequenced in a study of T cell responses to AZD1222 COVID-19 vaccine. Method: immunoSEQ multiplex PCR; TCRdb's copy keeps in-frame clones and lacks some. Among approximately 260,000 clones listed, roughly 93% were seen once. The sequencing used peripheral blood, collected on day 0 of AZD1222 vaccination. These receptors were collected from an adult in good health.

The rearrangement uses TRBV6-5 and TRBJ2-1; tentative D call: TRBD2 (6 bases). The CDR3 is made up of 16 amino acids. Germline V CDR1 and CDR2: MNHEY, SVGAGI. The ends were cut back, 2 bases at V and 0 bases at J, with 11 bases in the middle. This CDR3 is CASSYGGLSSYNEQFF. Written as DNA, the CDR3 is TGTGCCAGCAGTTACGGCGGACTAAGCTCCTACAATGAGCAGTTCTTC.

Concerning this clone itself: This sample also contains other DNA sequences that code for the same CDR3. The chain uses TRBV5-1 and TRBJ2-7; D not certain. This CDR3 region has 12 residues. V was pared by 0 bases and J by 4 bases, with 5 bases between. Germline V CDR1 and CDR2: SGHRS, YFSETQ. CDR3 sequence reads: CASSLDGYEQYF. CDR3 DNA: TGCGCCAGCAGCTTGGACGGTTACGAGCAGTACTTC.

The V gene is TRBV5-1, the J gene TRBJ2-7; no clear D. Germline V gene sequence: CDR1 SGHRS, CDR2 YFSETQ. Trimming removed 0 bases from V and 1 base from J, with 11 bases in between. The CDR3 has 15 residues. CDR3 in amino acids: CASSLAAGRSYEQYF. As DNA, the CDR3 is TGCGCCAGCAGCTTGGCTGCCGGACGATCCTACGAGCAGTACTTC.

The rearrangement links TRBV4-3 to TRBJ2-7; TRBD1 is a possible D gene (5 bases). The CDR3 totals 18 residues. Germline assignment: CDR1 LGHNA and CDR2 YSLEER. The V gene lost 0 bases and the J gene lost 4 bases, with 22 bases spanning the gap. The DNA for the CDR3 is TGCGCCAGCAGCCAAGATAAAGGGCCAGGGTGGGATGGGTACGAGCAGTACTTC. Translation gives CASSQDKGPGWDGYEQYF.

The chain uses TRBV3-1 (or the pseudogene TRBV3-2) and TRBJ2-3; perhaps TRBD2 as D (6 bases). The CDR3 runs to 17 residues. CDR1 and CDR2 (germline): LGHDT, YNNKEL (reference sequence). V lost 1 base and J lost 9, with 23 bases in between. The CDR3 loop is CASSQVPRAGRSSTQYF. CDR3 sequence (DNA): TGTGCCAGCAGCCAAGTGCCCCGGGCGGGGCGCTCTTCGACGCAGTATTTT.

This chain uses TRBV18 with TRBJ1-3, with D possibly matching TRBD1 (5 bases). This CDR3 has 15 residues. Per the germline V gene, CDR1 is KGHSH and CDR2 is LQKENI. V lost 1 base, J lost 1 base, and 8 bases lay in between. CDR3 sequence reads: CASSPLEGSGNTIYF. The CDR3 DNA follows: TGTGCCAGCTCACCACTAGAGGGGTCTGGAAACACCATATATTTT.

The rearrangement uses TRBV30 and TRBJ2-1; D possibly matches TRBD1 or TRBD2 (6 bases each). CDR1 is GTSNPN and CDR2 is SVGIG in the germline V gene (reference sequence). Trimming left V 3 bases short and J 6 bases short, with 12 bases between. CDR3 length: 13 residues. The CDR3 region is CAWSKGGPNEQFF. In DNA, the CDR3 is TGTGCCTGGAGCAAGGGGGGCCCCAATGAGCAGTTCTTC.

This sequence joins TRBV2 and TRBJ1-1; 7 bases match TRBD1. The J segment lost 11 bases and the V segment lost 6 bases, leaving 18 bases of the junction unmatched. The CDR3 loop spans 15 amino acids. The V gene's germline CDR1 is SNHLY and CDR2 FYNNEI. CDR3: CASRVDKRGRGVAFF. As DNA, the CDR3 is TGTGCCAGCAGAGTAGATAAAAGGGGGCGCGGGGTCGCTTTCTTT.

The J gene is TRBJ1-2, the V gene TRBV6-5, with 9 bases matching TRBD1. Germline V lookup: CDR1 MNHEY, CDR2 SVGAGI. The V and J ends lost 6 bases and 8 bases, in that order; junction bases with no gene match: 7. The CDR3 contains 13 residues. This CDR3 is CASRGQGEYGYTF. CDR3 nucleotides: TGTGCCAGCAGGGGACAGGGAGAATACGGCTACACCTTC.

V usage is TRBV6-5 and J usage is TRBJ1-1; possible D gene TRBD1, 6 bases. V gave up 4 bases and J gave up 8 bases, with 14 bases separating them. This CDR3 spans 13 amino acids. Per germline, CDR1 MNHEY and CDR2 SVGAGI. The DNA for the CDR3 is TGTGCCAGCAGTTCCGCCGGGACATCCGAAGCTTTCTTT. Translating it yields CASSSAGTSEAFF.

The V and J genes are TRBV28 and TRBJ2-7, with 8 bases matching TRBD1. V dropped 6 bases and J dropped 0; count of bases not matched to a gene: 4. CDR3 size: 14 residues. Germline values: CDR1 MDHEN, CDR2 SYDVKM. CDR3 residues: CASRRQGSSYEQYF. The CDR3 DNA reads as TGTGCCAGCAGGCGACAGGGGAGCTCCTACGAGCAGTACTTC.

The rearrangement joins TRBV18 to TRBJ1-5, with D perhaps matching TRBD1 (5 bases). Trimming took off 2 bases at V and 6 bases at J, with 14 bases between the two ends. Germline CDR1 is KGHSH and CDR2 is LQKENI. The CDR3 runs to 15 residues. In nucleotides, the CDR3 is TGTGCCAGCTCACCATCAAGAGGGGTAAGTCAGCCCCAGCATTTT. This translates into CASSPSRGVSQPQHF.

The rearrangement uses TRBV10-3 and TRBJ2-7; the D is unclear. This CDR3 region has 17 residues. Trimming removed 0 bases from V and 8 bases from J, with 23 bases in between. Looked up from germline, CDR1 is ENHRY and CDR2 is SYGVKD. Here the CDR3 reads CAISESIDVTPRSQQYF. CDR3 in DNA: TGTGCCATCAGTGAGTCGATAGATGTGACTCCCCGTAGTCAGCAGTACTTC.

The rearrangement uses TRBV4-2 and TRBJ2-2; D unresolved. Germline V gives CDR1 LGHNA, CDR2 YNFKEQ. Trimming removed 2 bases at V and 2 bases at J, with 15 bases between. This CDR3 has 17 amino acids. CDR3 bases: TGTGCCAGCAGCCAATTCATCTTAGCCCCTAACACCGGGGAGCTGTTTTTT. Encoded protein: CASSQFILAPNTGELFF.

J is TRBJ1-4 and V is TRBV5-5; 8 bases are shared with TRBD1. V dropped 4 bases and J dropped 0; count of bases not matched to a gene: 5. Germline V lookup: CDR1 SGHKS, CDR2 YYEKEE (reference sequence). The CDR3 totals 16 residues. The CDR3 bases are TGTGCCAGCAGCCCCGACAGGGGATCAACTAATGAAAAACTGTTTTTT. Protein sequence: CASSPDRGSTNEKLFF.

The gene calls are TRBV18 and TRBJ1-4; TRBD1 matches at 9 bases. Germline values: CDR1 KGHSH, CDR2 LQKENI. V lost 3 bases, J lost 8 bases, and 4 bases stayed unmatched. This CDR3 has 14 amino acids. The CDR3 DNA sequence: TGTGCCAGCTCACCGGGACAGGGAGGAGAAAAACTGTTTTTT. Translation: CASSPGQGGEKLFF.

V is TRBV2 and J is TRBJ1-1; TRBD1 matches 8 bases. Germline V lookup: CDR1 SNHLY, CDR2 FYNNEI. This CDR3 comprises 15 residues. J gave up 0 bases and V 5 bases, and 5 bases lay outside the gene matches. The CDR3 protein is CASSRRTGLNTEAFF. In DNA form, the CDR3 reads TGTGCCAGCAGTAGAAGGACAGGGTTGAACACTGAAGCTTTCTTT.

V is TRBV27 and J is TRBJ2-1; 8 nucleotides align to TRBD1. Germline values: CDR1 MNHEY, CDR2 SMNVEV (reference sequence). The CDR3 runs 16 residues. Losses at the gene ends were 5 bases for V and 1 base for J; bases not matched to a gene: 7. The chain's CDR3 is CASSPAGTGSYNEQFF. The CDR3 bases are TGTGCCAGCAGTCCCGCCGGGACAGGTTCCTACAATGAGCAGTTCTTC.

This rearrangement joins TRBV6-5 to TRBJ1-1; D is perhaps TRBD1 (5 bases). From germline, CDR1 is MNHEY and CDR2 SVGAGI. V lost 4 bases to trimming and J lost 0 bases, with 9 bases between them. The length of the CDR3 is 14 residues. The CDR3 sequence: CASSWGEVNTEAFF. In DNA, the CDR3 is TGTGCCAGCAGTTGGGGGGAGGTGAACACTGAAGCTTTCTTT.

The chain uses TRBV28 and TRBJ1-1; D gene unclear. The length of the CDR3 is 15 residues. Per germline, CDR1 MDHEN and CDR2 SYDVKM. V lost 2 bases and J 2 bases, leaving 12 bases between the germline ends. The CDR3 coding sequence is TGTGCCAGCAGTTTACTGGGCAGTTACAACACTGAAGCTTTCTTT. Protein sequence: CASSLLGSYNTEAFF.

The chain couples TRBV15 to TRBJ2-7; 10 bases are shared with TRBD1. Germline V CDR1 and CDR2: LNHNV, YYDKDF (reference sequence). The CDR3 consists of 13 residues. Germline trimming cut 3 bases from V and 12 bases from J; bases unmatched to any gene: 8. CDR3 sequence: CATSSGDRGSRYF. The CDR3 DNA reads as TGTGCCACCAGCAGTGGGGACAGGGGATCCCGGTACTTC.

J is TRBJ1-1 and V is TRBV29-1; 7 bases align to TRBD1. The J segment lost 1 base and the V segment lost 7 bases, leaving 3 bases of the junction unmatched. The CDR3 length is 12 residues. The germline CDR1 and CDR2 sequences are SQVTM and ANQGSEA. The CDR3, as DNA: TGCAGCGCTAGGACAGGGAACACTGAAGCTTTCTTT. Its protein is CSARTGNTEAFF.

The chain is built from TRBV5-6 and TRBJ1-1; D perhaps matches TRBD1 (6 bases). This CDR3 contains 14 residues. Deletions cut 0 bases from V and 3 bases from J, with 9 bases between. Germline loops: CDR1 SGHDT, CDR2 YYEEEE. The CDR3 DNA reads TGTGCCAGCAGCTTGGTGGGGGGCCACACTGAAGCTTTCTTT. Its protein product is CASSLVGGHTEAFF.

The rearrangement uses TRBV19 and TRBJ2-2, with D possibly being TRBD2 (5 bases). The length of the CDR3 is 14 residues. The V gene lost 5 bases and the J gene lost 5 bases, with 12 bases spanning the gap. The germline V gene encodes CDR1 LNHDA and CDR2 SQIVND (reference sequence). The CDR3 sequence: CASSELVGTGELFF. Here the CDR3 DNA reads TGTGCCAGTAGTGAACTAGTGGGGACCGGGGAGCTGTTTTTT.

The V gene is TRBV2, the J gene TRBJ2-6, with D unresolved. Germline V gene data show CDR1 as SNHLY and CDR2 as FYNNEI. The germline V and J ends were trimmed by 7 bases and 0 bases, with 4 bases remaining between them. This CDR3 comprises 13 residues. CDR3 in DNA: TGTGCCAGCAAAGTCTCTGGGGCCAACGTCCTGACTTTC. It specifies CASKVSGANVLTF.

This clone was found once. The V call is TRBV3-1 (or the pseudogene TRBV3-2), the J call TRBJ2-1; 7 bases align to TRBD2. With 6 bases clipped from V and 2 bases from J, the junction kept 7 bases outside the gene matches. The CDR3 runs to 15 residues. The germline V gene has CDR1 LGHDT and CDR2 YNNKEL (reference sequence). The CDR3 sequence: CASSPTRGAYNEQFF. In nucleotides, the CDR3 is TGTGCCAGCAGTCCTACACGGGGGGCCTACAATGAGCAGTTCTTC.

The J gene is TRBJ2-7, the V gene TRBV18; D is possibly TRBD1 (5 bases). The germline V and J ends were trimmed by 6 bases and 3 bases, with 12 bases remaining between them. The CDR3 loop spans 13 amino acids. Germline values: CDR1 KGHSH, CDR2 LQKENI. CDR3 residues: CASSKGQDYEQYF. DNA for the CDR3: TGTGCCAGCTCCAAGGGGCAGGACTACGAGCAGTACTTC.